This passage covers 25 T cell receptor beta chains from one sample sequenced in a study of vaccination effects on CD4 cells after COVID-19. The antigens of these receptors remain unknown. Sequenced by immunoSEQ multiplex PCR; TCRdb stores in-frame clones only, minus some. Altogether tens of thousands of clones are present, around two thirds being singletons, with the ten largest covering approximately 7.7%. Researchers isolated CD4+ T cells once less than 13 days of culture had elapsed. Vaccine administered to participants consisted of two doses of either BNT162b2 or mRNA-1273. The sequencing used CD4+ T cells from PBMCs cultured without peptide, collected after COVID-19 vaccination. Receptors were obtained from a human donor who received a COVID-19 vaccine.

The genes are TRBV3-1 (or the pseudogene TRBV3-2) and TRBJ2-1; the D gene is possibly TRBD2 (5 bases). The CDR3 covers 13 residues. Germline CDR1 reads LGHDT; CDR2 reads YNNKEL (reference sequence). With 3 bases removed from V and 9 bases from J, the gap between germline ends came to 12 bases. The DNA of the CDR3 is TGTGCCAGCAGCCAGTTGCTAGCCAGTGAGCAGTTCTTC. Amino acid sequence: CASSQLLASEQFF.

The chain is built from TRBV7-2 and TRBJ1-5, with TRBD1 matching over 10 bases. V gave up 5 bases and J gave up 6 bases; unmatched junction bases: 7. Germline V gene data show CDR1 as SGHTA and CDR2 as FQGNSA. There are 15 residues in the CDR3. CDR3 DNA sequence: TGTGCCAGCAGCACGAGACAGGGGGCGAGTCAGCCCCAGCATTTT. Translated: CASSTRQGASQPQHF.

This clone has just a few counts. CDR3 protein: CASSQVSGNQPQHF. Written as DNA, the CDR3 is TGCGCCAGCAGCCAAGTGAGTGGCAATCAGCCCCAGCATTTT. The rearrangement joins TRBV4-1 to TRBJ1-5; D is unclear. With 1 base removed from V and 2 bases from J, the gap between germline ends came to 6 bases. CDR1 is MGHRA and CDR2 is YSYEKL in the germline V gene. The CDR3 spans 14 residues.

This clone has a handful of counts. V gene TRBV7-7 combines with J gene TRBJ2-7; 9 bases are shared with TRBD1. CDR1 SSHAT and CDR2 FNYEAQ come from the germline V gene (reference sequence). The CDR3 loop spans 14 amino acids. The V segment lost 5 bases and the J segment 3 bases; nucleotides outside the gene matches: 5. The CDR3 is CASSPETGGYEQYF. The CDR3 DNA reads as TGTGCCAGCAGCCCTGAGACAGGGGGCTACGAGCAGTACTTC.

In its sample, this clone is medium-sized. This chain links TRBV7-9 with TRBJ1-3, with unresolved D. This CDR3 has 13 residues. V lost 2 bases, J lost 3 bases, and 5 bases lay in between. Germline V gene sequence: CDR1 SEHNR, CDR2 FQNEAQ (reference sequence). CDR3 DNA: TGTGCCAGCAGCTTAACCCTTGGAAACACCATATATTTT. Its translation is CASSLTLGNTIYF. The full variable domain, its missing parts supplied by reference TRBV7-9 and TRBJ1-3, is DTGVSQNPRHKITKRGQNVTFRCDPISEHNRLYWYRQTLGQGPEFLTYFQNEAQLEKSRLLSDRFSAERPKGSFSTLEIQRTEQGDSAMYLCASSLTLGNTIYFGEGSWLTVV.

This clone was observed a handful of times. This rearrangement joins TRBV21-1 to TRBJ2-2; TRBD1, the table's D call, was not compared with the DNA. TRBV21-1 is marked as a pseudogene. The CDR3 is 17 amino acids. The CDR3 DNA follows: TGTGCCAGCAGCCTTGGGGTGAACAGGGGGCGCGTCGGGGAGCTGTTTTTT. Its translation: CASSLGVNRGRVGELFF.

This clone was counted between two and nine times. The chain uses TRBV7-9 and TRBJ1-3; D is possibly TRBD1 (6 bases). V was cut by 4 bases and J by 0 bases, with 7 bases left in between. The CDR3 loop spans 14 amino acids. Germline lookup yields CDR1 SEHNR and CDR2 FQNEAQ (reference sequence). The CDR3 protein is CASSYRDSGNTIYF. DNA for the CDR3: TGTGCCAGCAGCTACAGGGACTCTGGAAACACCATATATTTT.

The chain couples TRBV27 to TRBJ2-7; TRBD2 is a possible D gene (6 bases). The CDR3 consists of 14 residues. V lost 6 bases, J lost 0 bases, and 12 bases lay in between. CDR1 and CDR2 from the germline V gene are MNHEY and SMNVEV (reference sequence). Here the CDR3 reads CASRGSGFSYEQYF. CDR3 in DNA: TGTGCCAGCAGAGGGAGCGGGTTCTCCTACGAGCAGTACTTC.

This chain links TRBV19 with TRBJ1-1; D not certain. Trimming shortened V by 5 bases and J by 11 bases, and 18 bases separated the two germline ends. Germline values: CDR1 LNHDA, CDR2 SQIVND (reference sequence). This CDR3 is 13 amino acids long. CDR3 DNA sequence: TGTGCCAGTAGTTTTGAAGGATTTGGTAGGGCTTTCTTT. Translation gives CASSFEGFGRAFF.

CDR3 in DNA: TGTGCCAGCAGTTACCGAGGAACAGATACGCAGTATTTT. This sequence encodes CASSYRGTDTQYF. The genes are TRBV6-5 and TRBJ2-3; D gene uncertain. This CDR3 is built from 13 residues. The germline gives CDR1 MNHEY, CDR2 SVGAGI. V lost 2 bases, J lost 3 bases, and 6 bases lay in between.

The genes are TRBV2 and TRBJ2-5; D is possibly TRBD2 (6 bases). CDR3 size: 17 residues. V lost 0 bases to trimming and J lost 5 bases, with 19 bases between them. CDR1 is SNHLY, CDR2 FYNNEI, per germline. The CDR3 coding sequence is TGTGCCAGCAGTGAAGCGTACGTGCCCACCGGGGGTGAGACCCAGTACTTC. It yields the protein CASSEAYVPTGGETQYF.

This clone was counted between two and nine times. The gene calls are TRBV27 and TRBJ1-1; D possibly corresponds to TRBD1 (5 bases). CDR1 and CDR2 from the germline V gene are MNHEY and SMNVEV (reference sequence). V was pared by 3 bases and J by 4 bases, with 12 bases between. The CDR3 is 14 amino acids. CDR3 protein: CASSFGGMSTEAFF. DNA for the CDR3: TGTGCCAGCAGTTTCGGGGGTATGAGCACTGAAGCTTTCTTT.

The J gene is TRBJ1-1, the V gene TRBV11-2; D is ambiguous. CDR3 length: 13 residues. The germline V gene encodes CDR1 SGHAT and CDR2 FQNNGV. Deletions cut 1 base from V and 4 bases from J, with 7 bases between. In nucleotides, the CDR3 is TGTGCCAGCAGCTTAGTGGTGAGCACTGAAGCTTTCTTT. As protein: CASSLVVSTEAFF.

The chain links TRBV25-1 to TRBJ1-2; D unclear. Deletions cut 1 base from V and 6 bases from J, with 9 bases between. The CDR3 sequence is 13 residues long. Per germline, CDR1 MGHDK and CDR2 SYGVNS. The CDR3 DNA sequence: TGTGCCAGCAGTGAATGGGAGGGCCATGGCTACACCTTC. Protein product: CASSEWEGHGYTF.

This clone has just one count. The chain links TRBV3-1 (or the pseudogene TRBV3-2) to TRBJ2-5; D gene uncertain. Deletions cut 1 base from V and 6 bases from J, with 3 bases between. This CDR3 region has 11 residues. CDR1 LGHDT and CDR2 YNNKEL come from the germline V gene (reference sequence). CDR3 nucleotides: TGTGCCAGCAGCCAAGCACAGACCCAGTACTTC. It is translated as CASSQAQTQYF.

The gene calls are TRBV7-2 and TRBJ2-7; 7 bases match TRBD2. This CDR3 region has 16 residues. V lost 2 bases to trimming and J lost 9 bases; unmatched junction nucleotides: 16. Germline V gene sequence: CDR1 SGHTA, CDR2 FQGNSA. CDR3 region: CASSLMSSGTLRGQYF. The CDR3 nucleotides are TGTGCCAGCAGCTTAATGTCTAGCGGCACTCTACGAGGGCAGTACTTC.

The V and J genes are TRBV15 and TRBJ2-1; no firm D call. CDR3 length: 12 amino acids. V dropped 3 bases and J dropped 9 bases, with 9 bases sitting between them. Germline CDR1 and CDR2: LNHNV and YYDKDF (reference sequence). The CDR3 loop is CATSRTPTEQFF. As DNA, the CDR3 is TGTGCCACCAGCAGGACACCCACTGAGCAGTTCTTC.

This chain links TRBV12-2 with TRBJ1-6. TRBV12-2 is assigned pseudogene status. The CDR3 has 18 residues. CDR3: CASRLDSPRDGPNSPLHF. The CDR3, as DNA: TGTGCAAGTCGCTTAGACTCCCCGCGGGACGGCCCTAATTCACCCCTCCACTTT.

The rearrangement links TRBV18 to TRBJ1-2; D gene unclear. Germline CDR1 is KGHSH and CDR2 is LQKENI. V shed 8 bases and J shed 0 bases, with 16 bases lying between them. This CDR3 contains 15 residues. The CDR3: CASLAQGRANYGYTF. Written as DNA, the CDR3 is TGTGCCAGCCTGGCTCAAGGCCGGGCTAACTATGGCTACACCTTC. Supplemented by reference TRBV18 and TRBJ1-2, the full variable domain reads NAGVMQNPRHLVRRRGQEARLRCSPMKGHSHVYWYRQLPEEGLKFMVYLQKENIIDESGMPKERFSAEFPKEGPSILRIQQVVRGDSAAYFCASLAQGRANYGYTFGSGTRLTVV.

The chain joins TRBV19 to TRBJ1-1; possibly TRBD1 for D (6 bases). Germline V gives CDR1 LNHDA, CDR2 SQIVND (reference sequence). Trimming took off 7 bases at V and 1 base at J, with 13 bases between the two ends. The CDR3 length is 14 residues. Here the CDR3 reads CASKPGGGNTEAFF. Here the CDR3 DNA reads TGTGCCAGTAAGCCGGGGGGCGGGAACACTGAAGCTTTCTTT.

J is TRBJ1-3 and V is TRBV18; D possibly corresponds to TRBD1 (5 bases). Germline values: CDR1 KGHSH, CDR2 LQKENI. This CDR3 is 18 amino acids long. The V and J ends lost 2 bases and 0 bases respectively, with 17 bases between them. The chain's CDR3 is CASSPNLPRGNSGNTIYF. The CDR3 DNA reads as TGTGCCAGCTCACCAAATTTGCCAAGGGGTAACTCTGGAAACACCATATATTTT.

The chain carries TRBV7-2 and TRBJ1-5, with TRBD1 identical over 7 bases. Per germline, CDR1 SGHTA and CDR2 FQGNSA. V lost 5 bases and J lost 6; bases outside the gene matches: 13. The CDR3 spans 16 residues. This CDR3 is CASSNRNRGHFQPQHF. CDR3 DNA sequence: TGTGCCAGCAGCAACCGGAACAGGGGACATTTTCAGCCCCAGCATTTT.

The chain uses TRBV27 and TRBJ2-3; 7 bases line up with TRBD1. The CDR3 consists of 16 residues. Germline loops: CDR1 MNHEY, CDR2 SMNVEV (reference sequence). The ends lost 6 bases at V and 10 bases at J; junction bases unmatched: 19. The CDR3 region has the DNA TGTGCCAGCAGAACCCTCGGGACAGAAAAACTTATCGCGCAGTATTTT. Encoded protein: CASRTLGTEKLIAQYF.

The V gene is TRBV19, the J gene TRBJ1-2; D remains ambiguous. The CDR3 is 13 amino acids. CDR1 and CDR2 (germline): LNHDA, SQIVND (reference sequence). Trimming left V 0 bases short and J 5 bases short, with 7 bases between. For the CDR3, the DNA is TGTGCCAGTAGTATAGATCGACGTTATGGCTACACCTTC. Its translation: CASSIDRRYGYTF.

This clone is medium-sized (0.01 to 0.1%) in the sample. V is TRBV10-1 and J is TRBJ2-7; D not resolved. Trimming stripped 3 bases from V and 3 bases from J, with 6 bases between. Germline V gene lookup returns CDR1 WNHNN and CDR2 SYGVQD (reference sequence). This CDR3 has 12 amino acids. The CDR3 DNA reads as TGCGCCAGCAGTGACGGTGGCTACGAGCAGTACTTC. Translating gives CASSDGGYEQYF.